This TCR beta chain was identified during a study of blood T cell repertoires in COVID-19. The ends were cut back, 1 base at V and 4 bases at J, with 9 bases in the middle. In germline, CDR1 is SGHTA, CDR2 FQGTGA. The CDR3 loop spans 14 amino acids. Some clones are missing from TCRdb's copy, which holds only in-frame ones; the method was immunoSEQ multiplex PCR. The sample has some 150,000 clones, around 89% seen once. The TCR comes from a woman between 40 and 50 years old with acute or convalescent COVID-19. Sequencing was performed on peripheral blood. V and J are TRBV7-3 and TRBJ2-3; D may be TRBD2 (6 bases). The CDR3 sequence is CASSLMAGPDTQYF. For the CDR3, the DNA is TGTGCCAGCAGCTTAATGGCGGGACCAGATACGCAGTATTTT.